This TCR beta chain was sequenced for a study of cytomegalovirus exposure and HLA in healthy donors. General observations from the study: Some TCR beta chains (roughly 160 of them) were listed as cytomegalovirus-associated. Cytomegalovirus status was reportedly diagnosed by the classifier with high specificity and sensitivity.

Clones were sequenced by immunoSEQ multiplex PCR, and TCRdb holds only the in-frame ones, with some missing. This sample has around 130,000 clones; roughly 86% occur once, and the top ten carry 3% to 3.5%. This clone was found once. Its antigen is not known. Trimming cost V 5 bases and J 1 base, with 11 bases left between them. The CDR3 spans 14 residues. Germline CDR1 is SGHTA and CDR2 is FQGNSA. Sequencing input: PBMCs. This TCR came from a man aged 25-45 years in good health and CMV-seronegative. The rearrangement joins TRBV7-2 to TRBJ2-5; weak D call: TRBD1 (5 bases). The CDR3 DNA follows: TGTGCCAGCAGCCTGACAGAAGCCCAAGAGACCCAGTACTTC. Translated, it gives CASSLTEAQETQYF.